The rows below give T cell receptor beta chains drawn from one sample of a study of technical replicates of blood from several donors. Data came from immunoSEQ multiplex PCR; TCRdb stores just in-frame clones and leaves some out. Among tens of thousands of clones listed, almost 98% were seen once. Source material: T cells isolated from PBMCs. The receptors were gathered from a human donor in good health. The CDR3 runs from the conserved cysteine through the conserved F or W. The D gene is left open where the match is weak. Clone size is stated in some rows and not others, as once, few, many or a class when expanded.

v_call	d_call	clone_size	j_call	cdr3_nt	cdr3_aa
TRBV5-1	TRBD1	.	TRBJ1-2	TGCGCCAGCAGTCGACAGGGGACGGATGGCTACACCTTC	CASSRQGTDGYTF
TRBV5-6	TRBD1	once	TRBJ2-2	TGTGCCAGCAGCTTCGGAGAGACAGGGACAACCGGGGAGCTGTTTTTT	CASSFGETGTTGELFF
TRBV5-1	TRBD2	.	TRBJ2-2	TGCGCCAGCAGCTTGGTACTAGCGGGACCCGGGGAGCTGTTTTTT	CASSLVLAGPGELFF
TRBV9	.	.	TRBJ2-2	TGTGCCAGCAGCGTTGTCTTCGGGGAGCTGTTTTTT	CASSVVFGELFF
TRBV11-1	.	.	TRBJ2-1	TGTGCCAGCAGCTACGACTCTTACAATGAGCAGTTCTTC	CASSYDSYNEQFF
TRBV7-6	TRBD1	.	TRBJ2-3	TGTGCCAGCAGCTCACAGGGGGCCGGCACAGATACGCAGTATTTT	CASSSQGAGTDTQYF
TRBV27	.	.	TRBJ1-2	TGTGCCAGCAGTTTTGATTCGGGCTATGGCTACACCTTC	CASSFDSGYGYTF
TRBV30	.	.	TRBJ2-3	TGTGCCTGGAGGGACTACCAAGATACGCAGTATTTT	CAWRDYQDTQYF
TRBV28	.	.	TRBJ1-5	TGTGCCAGCGAGGACAGCTTCAATCAGCCCCAGCATTTT	CASEDSFNQPQHF
TRBV9	.	.	TRBJ2-6	TGTGCCAGCAGCGCCGGGTTATCTGGGGCCAACGTCCTGACTTTC	CASSAGLSGANVLTF
TRBV5-6	TRBD1	.	TRBJ1-2	TGTGCCAGCAGCTTGGTGCGGGACAGGGATGGCTACACCTTC	CASSLVRDRDGYTF
TRBV28	TRBD2	.	TRBJ2-1	TGTGCCAGCAGGCCGACGGGAGGATCCAATGAGCAGTTCTTC	CASRPTGGSNEQFF
TRBV6-5	.	.	TRBJ2-3	TGTGCCAGCAGTGCTACGATTAGCACAGATACGCAGTATTTT	CASSATISTDTQYF
TRBV5-1	.	.	TRBJ1-4	TGCGCCAGCAGCTTTTACAGGCCAAATGAAAAACTGTTTTTT	CASSFYRPNEKLFF
TRBV2	.	.	TRBJ1-1	TGTGCCAGCAGAAGGGACACGAACACTGAAGCTTTCTTT	CASRRDTNTEAFF
TRBV6-1	.	.	TRBJ2-7	TGTGCCAGCAGTGAAATTGGAGTTTCCAACGAGCAGTACTTC	CASSEIGVSNEQYF
TRBV10-3	TRBD1	.	TRBJ1-4	TGTGCCATCAGTGACCCCGGGACAGGGGATGAAAAACTGTTTTTT	CAISDPGTGDEKLFF
TRBV4-2	TRBD2	once	TRBJ2-2	TGTGCCAGCAGCCAAGAAGAGGGGGGGACTAGCGGGACCGGGGAGCTGTTTTTT	CASSQEEGGTSGTGELFF
TRBV5-1	.	.	TRBJ1-1	TGCGCCAGCAGCTTGGGTCAGGATTTAGACACTGAAGCTTTCTTT	CASSLGQDLDTEAFF
TRBV9	TRBD2	once	TRBJ2-7	TGTGCCAGCAGCGTAGACGGGTGGGACTATTACTACGAGCAGTACTTC	CASSVDGWDYYYEQYF
TRBV6-6	.	few	TRBJ1-5	TGTGCCAGCAGGGAGGATCAGCCCCAGCATTTT	CASREDQPQHF
TRBV2	.	.	TRBJ1-6	TGTGCCAGCAGTGAGGGAAGGGCGGGTAATTCACCCCTCCACTTT	CASSEGRAGNSPLHF
TRBV7-9	.	.	TRBJ2-2	TGTGCCAGCACCCAAAAACAGGGTACCGGGGAGCTGTTTTTT	CASTQKQGTGELFF
TRBV6-1	.	.	TRBJ2-5	TGTGCCAGCAGTGAAACGGGGGGCATGGGAGAGACCCAGTACTTC	CASSETGGMGETQYF
TRBV6-1	TRBD1	.	TRBJ2-7	TGTGCCACCCAGGGGGTGGGTGAGCAGTACTTC	CATQGVGEQYF
TRBV18	.	.	TRBJ2-1	TGTGCCAGCTCACCACAGGGAGCCACCTACAATGAGCAGTTCTTC	CASSPQGATYNEQFF
TRBV5-1	TRBD1	.	TRBJ2-5	TGCGCCAGCAGCTTCACCGGGACAGGGGGCCCGGAGACCCAGTACTTC	CASSFTGTGGPETQYF
TRBV21-1	.	once	TRBJ1-3	TGTGCCAGCAGCCTTACGGGACATCGGACGGGAAACACCATATATTTT	CASSLTGHRTGNTIYF
TRBV13	.	.	TRBJ2-5	TGTGCCAGCAGCTTTTGGCGGCAGACTAGAGAGACCCAGTACTTC	CASSFWRQTRETQYF
TRBV11-2	TRBD2	.	TRBJ2-4	TGTGCCAGCAGCACCCGGGGAGCCCTAGCGGGAGTCGTTAACATTCAGTACTTC	CASSTRGALAGVVNIQYF
TRBV28	.	.	TRBJ1-1	TGTGCCAGCAGTGTCCCGACAACCCCTGAAGCTTTCTTT	CASSVPTTPEAFF
TRBV30	TRBD1	.	TRBJ1-2	TGTGCCTGGAACGCCGACAGGGGAGGCTATGGCTACACCTTC	CAWNADRGGYGYTF
TRBV6-5	.	.	TRBJ1-5	TGTGCCAGCAGTTACTCCAGACAGAGCAATCAGCCCCAGCATTTT	CASSYSRQSNQPQHF
TRBV7-9	TRBD1	.	TRBJ2-6	TGTGCCAGCAGCTTACCCCGACAGGGTATCTCTGGGGCCAACGTCCTGACTTTC	CASSLPRQGISGANVLTF
TRBV18	.	.	TRBJ2-2	TGTGCCGGCAGTCCGGGACACGAAGTGGGCCCGAACACCGGGGAGCTGTTTTTT	CAGSPGHEVGPNTGELFF
TRBV7-6	.	.	TRBJ1-1	TGTGCCAGCAGCTTAGGTCCAGGGCTGATGAACACTGAAGCTTTCTTT	CASSLGPGLMNTEAFF
TRBV6-1	TRBD1	.	TRBJ2-3	TGTGCCAGCAGTGTGCTCCGAGGGGGCCTTGAAACAGATACGCAGTATTTT	CASSVLRGGLETDTQYF
TRBV28	.	.	TRBJ1-1	TGTGCCAGCATGAACGGCGGCATGAACACTGAAGCTTTCTTT	CASMNGGMNTEAFF
TRBV6-1	.	.	TRBJ1-4	TGTGCCAGCAGTGAAGTACGAGTCTTTAATGAAAAACTGTTTTTT	CASSEVRVFNEKLFF
TRBV29-1	.	.	TRBJ2-1	TGCAGCGTTGAATTGCGGCGGAACACCTACAATGAGCAGTTCTTC	CSVELRRNTYNEQFF
TRBV6-5	.	.	TRBJ2-1	TGTGCCAGCAGTTCCGGGTTGCCGTACAATGAGCAGTTCTTC	CASSSGLPYNEQFF
TRBV7-9	TRBD1	once	TRBJ1-5	TGTGCCAGCAGCGGACAGGGGAATCAGCCCCAGCATTTT	CASSGQGNQPQHF
TRBV27	TRBD2	.	TRBJ2-7	TGTGCCAGCAGTTTATTTTCGGGAGCGGGAGGGATCTCCTACGAGCAGTACTTC	CASSLFSGAGGISYEQYF
TRBV9	.	.	TRBJ1-2	TGTGCCAGCAGCGCACAGGGTGCGTATGGCTACACCTTC	CASSAQGAYGYTF
TRBV11-3	.	.	TRBJ1-1	TGTGCCAGCAGCTTATATACTAACACTGAAGCTTTCTTT	CASSLYTNTEAFF
TRBV14	.	.	TRBJ2-3	TGTGCCAGCAGCCAAGACCTAGCGCTAATCACAGATACGCAGTATTTT	CASSQDLALITDTQYF
TRBV2	TRBD1	.	TRBJ1-2	TGTGCCAGCAGCTTGGGACAGTCTAACTATGGCTACACCTTC	CASSLGQSNYGYTF
TRBV7-7	TRBD1	.	TRBJ2-5	TGTGCTAGCAGCAAGGACAGGGCGGAGACCCAGTACTTC	CASSKDRAETQYF